These T cell receptor beta chains were read from a single sample in a study of blood T cell repertoires in COVID-19. TCRdb keeps only in-frame clones here, not all; method: immunoSEQ multiplex PCR. The sample yields around 130,000 clones, roughly 84% seen once. Sequencing input: peripheral blood. These receptors were collected from a man aged 25-45 years with COVID-19, enrolled during active disease. Each CDR3 is given with its conserved first and last residue. Each record gives: clone size, V gene, D gene, J gene, CDR3 DNA, CDR3 protein. A D gene is named only where the DNA matches it firmly. The listing skips clone size in some rows; elsewhere it reads once, few, many or a size class.

>.|TRBV29-1|TRBD1|TRBJ1-2
TGCAGCGTTGAGGAGACAGGGCTACTTAACTATGGCTACACCTTC
CSVEETGLLNYGYTF
>.|TRBV24-1|.|TRBJ2-1
TGTGCCACCAGTGATACGACTAGGGGCCAACCCAATGAGCAGTTCTTC
CATSDTTRGQPNEQFF
>once|TRBV27|.|TRBJ2-7
TGTGCCAGCAGTCTGATCACAGGGTACGAGCAGTACTTC
CASSLITGYEQYF
>.|TRBV9|TRBD1|TRBJ2-5
TGTGCCAGCGGGGGACAGGGCGGAGAGACCCAGTACTTC
CASGGQGGETQYF
>.|TRBV29-1|TRBD1|TRBJ2-7
TGCAGCGCAAGGACAGGGGGCTACGAGCAGTACTTC
CSARTGGYEQYF
>.|TRBV6-5|TRBD2|TRBJ2-1
TGTGCCACCGGGGAGGGCCGTTTTTACAATGAGCAGTTCTTC
CATGEGRFYNEQFF
>.|TRBV14|TRBD2|TRBJ2-7
TGTGCCAGCAGCCAAGAACTAGCGGGAGATTACGAGCAGTACTTC
CASSQELAGDYEQYF
>.|TRBV19|TRBD2|TRBJ2-3
TGTGCCAGTAGTTCCCTTTCGGCGGGAGATCCAGATACGCAGTATTTT
CASSSLSAGDPDTQYF
>.|TRBV4-1|TRBD2|TRBJ2-3
TGCGCCAGCAGGTCTATAGCGGGAGGGCGCACAGATACGCAGTATTTT
CASRSIAGGRTDTQYF
>.|TRBV4-3|.|TRBJ1-1
TGCGCCAGCAGGGAGGGACGGAACACTGAAGCTTTCTTT
CASREGRNTEAFF
>.|TRBV14|TRBD2|TRBJ2-7
TGTGCCAGCAGCTCAAGACTAGCGGGAAGGTACGAGCAGTACTTC
CASSSRLAGRYEQYF
>.|TRBV6-5|TRBD2|TRBJ2-1
TGTGCCAGCAGTTCCCCTACTAGCGGGAGGAAGTTCTTC
CASSSPTSGRKFF
>.|TRBV28|TRBD1|TRBJ1-2
TGTGCCAGCAGTTCCGACAGGGTGTATGGCTACACCTTC
CASSSDRVYGYTF
>.|TRBV6-5|.|TRBJ1-4
TGTGCCAGCAGACCGGTCGCAACTAATGAAAAACTGTTTTTT
CASRPVATNEKLFF
>.|TRBV19|TRBD2|TRBJ2-3
TGTGCCAGTAGTAACAGCGGGAGCAGGGATACGCAGTATTTT
CASSNSGSRDTQYF
>once|TRBV10-3|TRBD2|TRBJ2-7
TGTGCCATCAGCCCTAGCGGGAGTAGGGCCTACGAGCAGTACTTC
CAISPSGSRAYEQYF
>.|TRBV28|.|TRBJ2-7
TGTGCCAGCAGCGGCGGGGAGGTCTCCCTCTACGAGCAGTACTTC
CASSGGEVSLYEQYF
>few|TRBV5-6|.|TRBJ1-5
TGTGCCAGCAGGGCTGGCAATCAGCCCCAGCATTTT
CASRAGNQPQHF